This T cell receptor beta chain was profiled in a study of OX40 agonist ivuxolimab in advanced cancers. Background on the whole study: Ivuxolimab was a fully human IgG2 agonistic monoclonal antibody targeting the costimulatory receptor OX40 (CD134). Intravenous ivuxolimab was administered to patients every 2 weeks at six dose levels: 0.01, 0.1, 0.3, 1.5, 3 and 10 mg/kg. The paper covers the monotherapy dose-escalation part of the phase I ivuxolimab trial, which included N of about 50 patients. Partial responses occurred in three dose-escalation patients, of whom one had hepatocellular carcinoma and two had cutaneous melanoma. The purpose of peripheral TCRbeta sequencing was to test whether ivuxolimab changed TCR sequence diversity and led to clonal T-cell expansion. Of the approximately 54 dose-escalation patients, hepatocellular carcinoma was present in around 20, melanoma in approximately 15, renal cell carcinoma in 9 and head and neck cancer in 9. Patients were allowed to have had prior anti-PD-1, anti-PD-L1 or anti-CTLA-4 therapy, and 30% to 40% of the dose-escalation patients had previously received checkpoint inhibitors. In the dose-escalation cohort, 82.7% of patients were male, and the mean age was roughly 60 years, with a range of 23 to 79.

Here is what the overall study found, with its caveats: At doses of 0.1 to 3.0 mg/kg, clonal expansion of both CD4+ and CD8+ blood T cells was observed from baseline to week 6. Low levels of normalized T-cell clonal expansion were also seen in some patients who did not respond. The antigen specificity of the clonally expanded peripheral T cells was not determined. Partial responders in the 0.1-3.0 mg/kg groups had among the lowest normalized peripheral clonal expansion, especially among CD8+ T cells. After ivuxolimab, CD8+ T cells had more expanded clones than CD4+ T cells on average.

Measured from the cysteine to the phenylalanine, the CDR3 is 18 residues long. The sequence is cut down to CDR3 DNA, 54 bases in frame from base 1. To sequence the TCRbeta CDR3 region, genomic DNA was isolated from the sorted cells. The immunoSEQ Assay was used to sequence the TCRbeta CDR3 regions. This immuneACCESS table, as held by TCRdb, lists in-frame sequences with V and J called but not all clones. Of the missing ones, under half trace to an unresolved V gene in checked studies; the others have no known cause. This sample gives tens of thousands of clones in total; just over 90% of them show up just once. The top ten constitute over 9.5% of the sample. The trial excluded patients who had a history of autoimmune disease or who were on systemic immunosuppression. In every dose cohort, peripheral blood was drawn for TCR sequencing at baseline, cycle 4 day 1, and cycle 7 day 1. Samples were obtained from an open-label, multicenter, first-in-human phase I dose-escalation trial of ivuxolimab. Adults with locally advanced or metastatic melanoma, renal cell carcinoma, hepatocellular carcinoma or head and neck squamous cell carcinoma were enrolled in the trial. Before TCR sequencing, CD4+ and CD8+ T cells were separately sorted from peripheral blood.

With respect to this clone: Which antigen it targets is not known. Base qualities were left out, and no much larger clone turns up one base away.

This TCR was recovered from an adult with an advanced solid tumor such as melanoma, head and neck, liver or kidney cancer. The sequences come from CD4+ or CD8+ T cells sorted from blood, collected in a trial of the OX40 agonist ivuxolimab. The V gene is TRBV21-1 and the J gene is TRBJ2-1; the table names TRBD1, a call not compared with the DNA. TRBV21-1 is labeled a pseudogene. Read as DNA, the sequence is TGTGCCAGCACCAACGCCGGGACAGGGGGTCCAGGGTCTTATGAGCAGTTCTTC. This sequence encodes CASTNAGTGGPGSYEQFF.